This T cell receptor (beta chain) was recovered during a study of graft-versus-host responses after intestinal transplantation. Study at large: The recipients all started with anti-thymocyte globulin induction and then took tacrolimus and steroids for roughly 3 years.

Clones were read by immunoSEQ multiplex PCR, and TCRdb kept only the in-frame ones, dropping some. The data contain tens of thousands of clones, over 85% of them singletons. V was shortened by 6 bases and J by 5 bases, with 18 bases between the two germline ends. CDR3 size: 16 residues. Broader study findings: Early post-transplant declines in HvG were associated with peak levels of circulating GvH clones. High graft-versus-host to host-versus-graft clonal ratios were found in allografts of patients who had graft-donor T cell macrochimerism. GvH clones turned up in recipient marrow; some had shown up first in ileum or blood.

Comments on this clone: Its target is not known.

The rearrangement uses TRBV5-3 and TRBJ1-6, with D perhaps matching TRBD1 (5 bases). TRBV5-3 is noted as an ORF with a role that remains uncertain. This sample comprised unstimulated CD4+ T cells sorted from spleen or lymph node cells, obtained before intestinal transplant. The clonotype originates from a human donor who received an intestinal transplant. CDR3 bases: TGTGCCAGAACCTCTGCCAGAGGGGCAAATAATTCACCCCTCCACTTT. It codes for CARTSARGANNSPLHF.